Listed below are T cell receptor beta chains from one sample, sequenced in a study of cytomegalovirus exposure and HLA in healthy donors. Using immunoSEQ multiplex PCR, the repertoire was profiled, and TCRdb retains in-frame clones only, with some absent. The sample yields around 200,000 clones, around three quarters seen once. Sequenced: PBMCs. The source is a man aged 40-49 years in good health and CMV-seronegative. CDR3s include the opening cysteine and the closing phenylalanine or tryptophan. D genes are given only for firm matches. Clone size is shown for a subset of rows, as once, few, many or a class of expanded clone.

j_call: TRBJ1-4; v_call: TRBV29-1; d_call: -; clone_size: -; cdr3_nt: TGCAGCGTTGTAAAGGGAGGCACTAATGAAAAACTGTTTTTT; cdr3_aa: CSVVKGGTNEKLFF
j_call: TRBJ2-7; v_call: TRBV19; d_call: -; clone_size: -; cdr3_nt: TGTGCCAGTGGGCGGGGTCGATCCTACGAGCAGTACTTC; cdr3_aa: CASGRGRSYEQYF
j_call: TRBJ1-1; v_call: TRBV28; d_call: TRBD1; clone_size: -; cdr3_nt: TGTGCCAGCAGTTTACGGACCGGGACAGGGATCACTGAAGCTTTCTTT; cdr3_aa: CASSLRTGTGITEAFF
j_call: TRBJ2-7; v_call: TRBV6-6; d_call: TRBD2; clone_size: -; cdr3_nt: TGTGCCAGCAGCGCGGGGGCCTACGAGCAGTACTTC; cdr3_aa: CASSAGAYEQYF
j_call: TRBJ2-5; v_call: TRBV5-1; d_call: TRBD2; clone_size: medium-sized; cdr3_nt: TGCGCCAGCAGCTTGTGGGTGACTAGCCTAGAGACCCAGTACTTC; cdr3_aa: CASSLWVTSLETQYF
j_call: TRBJ2-3; v_call: TRBV9; d_call: -; clone_size: -; cdr3_nt: TGTGCCAGCAGCGTAAACCAGGGCGGAGGGAGCACAGATACGCAGTATTTT; cdr3_aa: CASSVNQGGGSTDTQYF
j_call: TRBJ1-1; v_call: TRBV5-4; d_call: -; clone_size: -; cdr3_nt: TGTGCCAGCAGCTTTCTTCGTCAGGGGAGTACAATCATACCGGACACTGAAGCTTTCTTT; cdr3_aa: CASSFLRQGSTIIPDTEAFF
j_call: TRBJ2-7; v_call: TRBV4-2; d_call: -; clone_size: -; cdr3_nt: TGTGCCAGCAGCCAGGAGACTAGGGGAGTCTACGAGCAGTACTTC; cdr3_aa: CASSQETRGVYEQYF
j_call: TRBJ1-1; v_call: TRBV7-9; d_call: -; clone_size: -; cdr3_nt: TGTTCCAGCAGCTTAGGAACAGGGAACACTGAAGCTTTCTTT; cdr3_aa: CSSSLGTGNTEAFF
j_call: TRBJ1-1; v_call: TRBV19; d_call: -; clone_size: -; cdr3_nt: TGTGCCAGTAGTTTCACAGGGCCTGTGAACACTGAAGCTTTCTTT; cdr3_aa: CASSFTGPVNTEAFF
j_call: TRBJ2-7; v_call: TRBV29-1; d_call: TRBD2; clone_size: -; cdr3_nt: TGCAGCGCTATGGGAGCTAGCGGAGAACCTAAATACGAGCAGTACTTC; cdr3_aa: CSAMGASGEPKYEQYF
j_call: TRBJ1-5; v_call: TRBV7-2; d_call: TRBD1; clone_size: -; cdr3_nt: TGTGCCAGCAGCCGTGGGACAGGCTCAAATCAGCCCCAGCATTTT; cdr3_aa: CASSRGTGSNQPQHF
j_call: TRBJ1-1; v_call: TRBV19; d_call: -; clone_size: -; cdr3_nt: TGTGCCAGTAGTATAACAGGGTCTCAGTCCACTGAAGCTTTCTTT; cdr3_aa: CASSITGSQSTEAFF
j_call: TRBJ2-4; v_call: TRBV12-5; d_call: TRBD1; clone_size: -; cdr3_nt: TGTGCTAGTGCCTCCCCTGGAGGGACAGGGGTGAACATTCAGTACTTC; cdr3_aa: CASASPGGTGVNIQYF
j_call: TRBJ2-1; v_call: TRBV12-5; d_call: -; clone_size: -; cdr3_nt: TGTGCTAGTGGTTTGGTTGGGACACCGCGAGAGCAGTTCTTC; cdr3_aa: CASGLVGTPREQFF
j_call: TRBJ2-7; v_call: TRBV7-6; d_call: -; clone_size: -; cdr3_nt: TGTGCCAGCAGCTTTGCCAGGACCTACGAGCAGTACTTC; cdr3_aa: CASSFARTYEQYF
j_call: TRBJ2-6; v_call: TRBV19; d_call: TRBD2; clone_size: -; cdr3_nt: TGTGCCAGTAGCTCGGGGGAGGGCCTAGTCTCTAGGGCCAACGTCCTGACTTTC; cdr3_aa: CASSSGEGLVSRANVLTF
j_call: TRBJ2-3; v_call: TRBV21-1; d_call: -; clone_size: -; cdr3_nt: TGTGCCAGCGGGATAGCTCGGGGTTCAGCATATACGCAGTATTTT; cdr3_aa: CASGIARGSAYTQYF
j_call: TRBJ2-7; v_call: TRBV6-5; d_call: TRBD1; clone_size: -; cdr3_nt: TGTGCCAGCAGTTACACAGGGGCCTACGAGCAGTACTTC; cdr3_aa: CASSYTGAYEQYF
j_call: TRBJ1-2; v_call: TRBV6-5; d_call: -; clone_size: -; cdr3_nt: TGTGCCAGCAGCCGACAACCTAACTATGGCTACACCTTC; cdr3_aa: CASSRQPNYGYTF
j_call: TRBJ1-2; v_call: TRBV27; d_call: TRBD1; clone_size: -; cdr3_nt: TGTGCCAGCAGTTTATCGATGACAGGGTACAATGGCTACACCTTC; cdr3_aa: CASSLSMTGYNGYTF
j_call: TRBJ2-7; v_call: TRBV7-9; d_call: TRBD1; clone_size: -; cdr3_nt: TGTGCCAGCAGCGTCGGACAGGGCGACGGCTACGAGCAGTACTTC; cdr3_aa: CASSVGQGDGYEQYF
j_call: TRBJ2-1; v_call: TRBV7-2; d_call: -; clone_size: -; cdr3_nt: TGTGCCAGCAGCTTAAACAGGGCCAATGAGCAGTTCTTC; cdr3_aa: CASSLNRANEQFF
j_call: TRBJ1-2; v_call: TRBV5-1; d_call: TRBD1; clone_size: -; cdr3_nt: TGCGCCAGCAGCGACAGGGCAGGGGGTCTCTATGGCTACACCTTC; cdr3_aa: CASSDRAGGLYGYTF
j_call: TRBJ2-1; v_call: TRBV5-6; d_call: -; clone_size: -; cdr3_nt: TGTGCCAGCAGCTTGATTGGGGGGAGTTACAATGAGCAGTTCTTC; cdr3_aa: CASSLIGGSYNEQFF
j_call: TRBJ2-7; v_call: TRBV28; d_call: TRBD1; clone_size: -; cdr3_nt: TGTGCCAGCAGCTCGTACGAGACAGGGACCTACGAGCAGTACTTC; cdr3_aa: CASSSYETGTYEQYF
j_call: TRBJ2-7; v_call: TRBV27; d_call: TRBD1; clone_size: -; cdr3_nt: TGTGCCAGCAGTCCCACAGGGGAGAACGACGAGCAGTACTTC; cdr3_aa: CASSPTGENDEQYF
j_call: TRBJ2-2; v_call: TRBV7-9; d_call: -; clone_size: -; cdr3_nt: TGTTCCAGCAGCTTAGATCTAGGAATGGAGCTGTTTTTT; cdr3_aa: CSSSLDLGMELFF
j_call: TRBJ2-2; v_call: TRBV7-9; d_call: TRBD2; clone_size: -; cdr3_nt: TGTGCCAGCAGGAAGACTAGCGGGGGGGCCGACCCCGGGGAGCTGTTTTTT; cdr3_aa: CASRKTSGGADPGELFF
j_call: TRBJ1-5; v_call: TRBV7-2; d_call: -; clone_size: -; cdr3_nt: TGTGCCAGCAGCTTTAGGTCCGACAGTTTAAGCAATCAGCCCCAGCATTTT; cdr3_aa: CASSFRSDSLSNQPQHF
j_call: TRBJ2-1; v_call: TRBV11-2; d_call: TRBD2; clone_size: -; cdr3_nt: TGTGCCAGCAGCTTAGGGGAGGGCATGGATGAGCAGTTCTTC; cdr3_aa: CASSLGEGMDEQFF
j_call: TRBJ2-7; v_call: TRBV5-6; d_call: TRBD2; clone_size: -; cdr3_nt: TGTGCCAGCAGCTTTGGTGGACTAGTGGCGGGGGGAATCTACGAGCAGTACTTC; cdr3_aa: CASSFGGLVAGGIYEQYF
j_call: TRBJ2-5; v_call: TRBV5-4; d_call: TRBD2; clone_size: -; cdr3_nt: TGTGCCAGCAGCCAAGATTGGAGTAGCGGGAGGGCCGCGGAGACCCAGTACTTC; cdr3_aa: CASSQDWSSGRAAETQYF
j_call: TRBJ2-7; v_call: TRBV29-1; d_call: TRBD2; clone_size: once; cdr3_nt: TGCAGCGTCCGAACTCCGGGACTAGCAGGAGAGCAGTACTTC; cdr3_aa: CSVRTPGLAGEQYF
j_call: TRBJ1-1; v_call: TRBV14; d_call: -; clone_size: few; cdr3_nt: TGTGCCAGCAGCCAAGATTTGATCTGGCAGAACACTGAAGCTTTCTTT; cdr3_aa: CASSQDLIWQNTEAFF
j_call: TRBJ2-1; v_call: TRBV6-5; d_call: -; clone_size: -; cdr3_nt: TGTGCCAGCAGTTACGAATCCTACGGGGTGCAGTTCTTC; cdr3_aa: CASSYESYGVQFF
j_call: TRBJ2-2; v_call: TRBV7-2; d_call: TRBD1; clone_size: -; cdr3_nt: TGTGCCAGCAGCTTACCCAGGACAGGGAACACCGGGGAGCTGTTTTTT; cdr3_aa: CASSLPRTGNTGELFF
j_call: TRBJ1-4; v_call: TRBV5-6; d_call: -; clone_size: few; cdr3_nt: TGTGCCAGCAGCTCAACCCGACTTGAAAAACTGTTTTTT; cdr3_aa: CASSSTRLEKLFF
j_call: TRBJ1-1; v_call: TRBV7-9; d_call: -; clone_size: -; cdr3_nt: TGTGCCAGCAGCTCATTCCCGACAGGAGTGAACACTGAAGCTTTCTTT; cdr3_aa: CASSSFPTGVNTEAFF
j_call: TRBJ2-1; v_call: TRBV6-5; d_call: TRBD1; clone_size: once; cdr3_nt: TGTGCCAGCAGCCGGGACAGATACAATGAGCAGTTCTTC; cdr3_aa: CASSRDRYNEQFF
j_call: TRBJ1-1; v_call: TRBV5-8; d_call: -; clone_size: -; cdr3_nt: TGTGCCAGCAGCCAAGATAGCAGGGGGAACACTGAAGCTTTCTTT; cdr3_aa: CASSQDSRGNTEAFF
j_call: TRBJ2-3; v_call: TRBV10-3; d_call: TRBD2; clone_size: few; cdr3_nt: TGTGCCATCAGTGAGCCTAGCGGGGGGGGTCTTAGCACAGATACGCAGTATTTT; cdr3_aa: CAISEPSGGGLSTDTQYF
j_call: TRBJ2-1; v_call: TRBV7-9; d_call: -; clone_size: few; cdr3_nt: TGTGCCAGCAGCCCCGGACAGACTCTTGGGAATGAGCAGTTCTTC; cdr3_aa: CASSPGQTLGNEQFF
j_call: TRBJ2-7; v_call: TRBV2; d_call: -; clone_size: -; cdr3_nt: TGTGCCAGCAGTGAACCTCTGACACTTAACTACGAGCAGTACTTC; cdr3_aa: CASSEPLTLNYEQYF
j_call: TRBJ2-2; v_call: TRBV7-3; d_call: TRBD1; clone_size: -; cdr3_nt: TGTGCCAGCAGCTTTCCGGGACAGGGGGTCGGGGAGCTGTTTTTT; cdr3_aa: CASSFPGQGVGELFF
j_call: TRBJ2-3; v_call: TRBV5-8; d_call: TRBD1; clone_size: few; cdr3_nt: TGTGCCAGCAGCCCCTGGGACAGGGGGGCCAGAGATACGCAGTATTTT; cdr3_aa: CASSPWDRGARDTQYF
j_call: TRBJ2-1; v_call: TRBV2; d_call: -; clone_size: -; cdr3_nt: TGTGCCAGCAGTGAATTGAGCGAGCAGTTCTTC; cdr3_aa: CASSELSEQFF
j_call: TRBJ2-3; v_call: TRBV9; d_call: -; clone_size: few; cdr3_nt: TGTGCCAGCAACAAAGGGGGGGTGGATACGCAGTATTTT; cdr3_aa: CASNKGGVDTQYF
j_call: TRBJ2-5; v_call: TRBV7-3; d_call: TRBD2; clone_size: once; cdr3_nt: TGTGCCAGCAGCCGGGAGGGACGAGGAGAGACCCAGTACTTC; cdr3_aa: CASSREGRGETQYF
j_call: TRBJ2-7; v_call: TRBV28; d_call: TRBD1; clone_size: -; cdr3_nt: TGTGCCAGCAGTTTGTGGACAGGGGGGAACGAGCAGTACTTC; cdr3_aa: CASSLWTGGNEQYF
j_call: TRBJ2-3; v_call: TRBV5-1; d_call: TRBD1; clone_size: once; cdr3_nt: TGCGCCAGCAGCTGGGGGACAGGGGCTTCAGATACGCAGTATTTT; cdr3_aa: CASSWGTGASDTQYF
j_call: TRBJ2-7; v_call: TRBV29-1; d_call: TRBD2; clone_size: few; cdr3_nt: TGCAGCGGGGGGGGAGGAAACTACGAGCAGTACTTC; cdr3_aa: CSGGGGNYEQYF